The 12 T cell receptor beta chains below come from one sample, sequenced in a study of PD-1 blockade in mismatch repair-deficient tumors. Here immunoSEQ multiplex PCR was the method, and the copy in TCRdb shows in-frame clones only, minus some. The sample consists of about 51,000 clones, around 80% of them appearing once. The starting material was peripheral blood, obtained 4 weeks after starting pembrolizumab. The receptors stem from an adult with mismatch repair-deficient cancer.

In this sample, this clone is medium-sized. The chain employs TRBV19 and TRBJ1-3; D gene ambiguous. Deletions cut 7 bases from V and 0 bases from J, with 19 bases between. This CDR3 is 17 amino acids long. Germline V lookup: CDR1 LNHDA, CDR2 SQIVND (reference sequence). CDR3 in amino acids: CASISAVARFSGNTIYF. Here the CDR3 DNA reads TGTGCCAGTATTTCCGCAGTGGCCAGGTTCTCTGGAAACACCATATATTTT.

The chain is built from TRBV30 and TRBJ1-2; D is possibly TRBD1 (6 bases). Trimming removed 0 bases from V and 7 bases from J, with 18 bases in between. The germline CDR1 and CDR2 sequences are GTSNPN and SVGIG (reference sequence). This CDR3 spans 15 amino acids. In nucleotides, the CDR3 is TGTGCCTGGAGTGTAAAACAGGGCCCTTCGGGTGGCTACACCTTC. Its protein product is CAWSVKQGPSGGYTF.

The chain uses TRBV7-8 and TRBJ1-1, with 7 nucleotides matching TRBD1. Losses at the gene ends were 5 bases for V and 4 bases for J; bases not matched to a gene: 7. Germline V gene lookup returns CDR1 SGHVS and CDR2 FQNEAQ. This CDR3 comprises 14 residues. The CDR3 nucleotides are TGTGCCAGCAGCAAGGGACAGTTGAGCACTGAAGCTTTCTTT. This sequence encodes CASSKGQLSTEAFF.

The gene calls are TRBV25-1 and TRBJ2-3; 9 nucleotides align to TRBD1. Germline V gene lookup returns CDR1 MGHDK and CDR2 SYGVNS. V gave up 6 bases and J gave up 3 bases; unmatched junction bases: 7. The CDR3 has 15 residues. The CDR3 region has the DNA TGTGCCAGCAGCACCGGGACAGGGACAACAGATACGCAGTATTTT. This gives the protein CASSTGTGTTDTQYF.

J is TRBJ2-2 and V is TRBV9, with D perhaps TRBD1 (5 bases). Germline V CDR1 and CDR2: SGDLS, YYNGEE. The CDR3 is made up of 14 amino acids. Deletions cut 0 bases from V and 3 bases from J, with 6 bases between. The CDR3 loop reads CASSVGGYTGELFF. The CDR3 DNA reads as TGTGCCAGCAGCGTAGGGGGCTACACCGGGGAGCTGTTTTTT. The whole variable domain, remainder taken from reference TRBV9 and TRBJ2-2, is DSGVTQTPKHLITATGQRVTLRCSPRSGDLSVYWYQQSLDQGLQFLIQYYNGEERAKGNILERFSAQQFPDLHSELNLSSLELGDSALYFCASSVGGYTGELFFGEGSRLTVL.

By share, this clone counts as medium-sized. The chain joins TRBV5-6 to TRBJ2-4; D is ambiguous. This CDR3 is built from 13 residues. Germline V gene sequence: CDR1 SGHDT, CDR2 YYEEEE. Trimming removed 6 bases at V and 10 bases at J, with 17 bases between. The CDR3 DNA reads TGTGCCAGCACCCGAGGAGATGGGCAAATTCAGTACTTC. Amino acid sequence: CASTRGDGQIQYF.

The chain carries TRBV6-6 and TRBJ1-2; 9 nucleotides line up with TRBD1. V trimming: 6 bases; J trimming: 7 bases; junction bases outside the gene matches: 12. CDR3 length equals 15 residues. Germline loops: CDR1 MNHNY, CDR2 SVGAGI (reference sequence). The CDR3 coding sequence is TGTGCCAGCAGCCACGCCGGGACAGGGCTAGGTGGCTACACCTTC. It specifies CASSHAGTGLGGYTF.

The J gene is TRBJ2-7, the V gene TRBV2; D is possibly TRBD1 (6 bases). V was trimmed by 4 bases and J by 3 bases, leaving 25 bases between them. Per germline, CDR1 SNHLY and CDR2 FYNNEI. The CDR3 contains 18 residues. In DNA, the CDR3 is TGTGCCAGCAGTGCCCAGATGGTCACAGGGATCGAGGTCTACGAGCAGTACTTC. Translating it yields CASSAQMVTGIEVYEQYF.

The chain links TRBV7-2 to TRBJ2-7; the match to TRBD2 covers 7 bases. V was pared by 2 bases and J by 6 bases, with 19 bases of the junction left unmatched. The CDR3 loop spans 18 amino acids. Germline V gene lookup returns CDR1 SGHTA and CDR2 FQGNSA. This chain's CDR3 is CASSLRAGVISLTGEQYF. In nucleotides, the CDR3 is TGTGCCAGCAGCTTACGTGCGGGAGTAATATCCCTAACCGGCGAGCAGTACTTC.

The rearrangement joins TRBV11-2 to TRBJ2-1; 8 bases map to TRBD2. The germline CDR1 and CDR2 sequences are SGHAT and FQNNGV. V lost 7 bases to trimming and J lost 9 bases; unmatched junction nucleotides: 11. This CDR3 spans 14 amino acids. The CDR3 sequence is CASNGGTRTGEQFF. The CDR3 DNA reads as TGTGCCAGCAACGGGGGGACTAGAACAGGTGAGCAGTTCTTC.

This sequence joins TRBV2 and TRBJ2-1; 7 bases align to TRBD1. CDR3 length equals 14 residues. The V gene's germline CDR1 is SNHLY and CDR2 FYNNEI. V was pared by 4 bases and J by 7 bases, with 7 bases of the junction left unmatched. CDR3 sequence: CASSGQGKGNEQFF. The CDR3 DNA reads TGTGCCAGCAGTGGACAGGGAAAAGGGAATGAGCAGTTCTTC.

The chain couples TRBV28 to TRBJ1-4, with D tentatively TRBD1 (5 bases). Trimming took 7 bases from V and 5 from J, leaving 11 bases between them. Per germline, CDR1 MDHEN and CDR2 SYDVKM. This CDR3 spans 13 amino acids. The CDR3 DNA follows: TGTGCCAGCATTAAAGGGGTAAATGAAAAACTGTTTTTT. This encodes CASIKGVNEKLFF.